This TCR beta chain was recorded in a study of cytomegalovirus exposure and HLA in healthy donors (dated by TCRdb to about 2017). Study-wide context: According to a later analysis, the 110 or so validation repertoires were produced on the same platform as the roughly 600 repertoires of the first cohort. The study aimed to test whether cataloging public T cell receptors could reveal signatures of past pathogen exposure. In addition to the first cohort of several hundred subjects, a separate validation cohort of 120 different subjects was used. High-throughput TCR immunosequencing, statistical association of individual TCRs with disease status, and machine learning were combined to predict cytomegalovirus infection status.

The library was prepared using the immunoSEQ multiplex PCR assay. The original methods were these. A statistical classification framework was built for diagnosing cytomegalovirus status from the catalog of TCR beta chain sequences. Entries here come from immuneACCESS through TCRdb and include only in-frame sequences with V and J called. Some clones fail to appear in such tables; in the studies checked, an unresolved V gene covers under half of the shortfall, and the cause of the remainder is unknown. D and trimming come from the DNA, and the V and J calls and clone size come from that table. This sample holds about 260,000 clones; around 91% were observed only once. The ten biggest clones cover roughly 3% of the sample. CDR1 and CDR2, looked up from the germline V gene (reference sequence), are DFQATT and SNEGSKA. Relative to germline, V is 2 bases shorter and J is 9 bases shorter, with 10 bases between their ends. The CDR3 spans 11 residues, from the cysteine through the phenylalanine. The sequence is cut down to CDR3 DNA, 33 bases in frame from base 1.

Separate from the approximately 730-subject first cohort, the validation cohort of about 110 subjects was the group to which the donors belonged. This clone has more than one count but fewer than ten. Its target antigen remains unknown. Nothing much larger sits one base from this clone, and base qualities are not available. The investigation overall reported the following: A few of the identified cytomegalovirus-associated TCR beta chains were confirmed in vitro to be specific for cytomegalovirus antigens. Most TCR sequences were observed very rarely across donors, whereas some public TCRs were present in many individuals. The study listed 150 to 200 TCR beta chains as associated with cytomegalovirus. It was suggested by the authors that the approach could potentially be generalized to other disease states and immunological phenotypes. The validation cohort had no HLA typing available for a later analysis, so co-occurrence within that cohort was assessed over all 120 or so repertoires. The classifier was reported to diagnose cytomegalovirus status with high specificity and sensitivity in both the original and validation cohorts. Subsequent analysis determined that TCRs grouped into clusters in the first cohort also showed a tendency toward co-occurrence across the roughly 130 validation repertoires, and about 94% of cluster scores exceeded 0.

This clonotype was sampled from a woman in her 30s in good health and CMV-seronegative. The sequenced sample was PBMCs. The chain uses TRBV20-1 and TRBJ1-2; the D gene is not confidently resolved. The DNA sequence follows: TGCAGTGCTAGACCGACATTAAGCTACACCTTC. It is translated as CSARPTLSYTF.